The T cell receptor beta chain described here comes from a study of response to subunit inactivated influenza vaccine (dated by TCRdb to 2016 to 2019). For context, the study as a whole: To follow how T cells responded to a trivalent subunit inactivated influenza vaccine, the researchers relied on deep quantitative profiling of the T cell receptor repertoire. Findings and caveats that apply to the study as a whole: The authors proposed that each seasonal influenza vaccination may bring in only a limited number of new T cells.

The CDR3 has 17 amino acids, counting the end cysteine and phenylalanine. CDR3 DNA only is kept here, 51 bases in frame from base 1. The germline V gene yields SGHDT for CDR1 and YYEEEE for CDR2. V is trimmed back by 0 bases and J by 4 bases, and the junction contains 8 bases that no gene match accounts for. The table lists this clonotype with a few counts. The target of this receptor is not known. Base quality data are lacking; no much larger clone is found one base away. Library preparation employed RT-PCR. The sequencer listed for this sample is Illumina HiSeq 2500. The public reads were quality trimmed at Q25 with fastp and then assembled into clones with MiXCR by TCRdb, keeping productive beta chains. Duplicate CDR3 protein sequences are folded into a single record with the most common DNA and genes. The sample table lists about half a million distinct CDR3 sequences, less than 30% of them with a count of one. Approximately 2% of the sample rests with the top ten.

Sample: CD4+ T cells sorted from PBMCs, taken about 5 days after vaccination. The chain joins TRBV5-6 to TRBJ2-5, with 11 central nucleotides matching TRBD1. The source is a man in his forties or fifties who received an inactivated influenza vaccine. Donor details come from another sample of the same person, matched by shared clones. Here is the DNA: TGTGCCAGCAGCTTGGCCAAGTGGACAGGGGGCTCAGAGACCCAGTACTTC. This yields the protein CASSLAKWTGGSETQYF.